The source of this TCR beta chain is a study of beta chain features in type 1 diabetes. Study observations and caveats: All four CD4+ subsets of Type 1 diabetes patients contained TCRB CDR3s that were moderately but significantly shorter.

This clone has a handful of counts. Antigen unknown. Per the germline V gene, CDR1 is MNHNY and CDR2 is SVGAGI (reference sequence). Trimming left V 5 bases short and J 4 bases short, with 5 bases between. This CDR3 spans 12 amino acids. Sequencing targeted expressed TCRB transcripts, as all isolated RNA had been reverse transcribed. The repertoire was sequenced with immunoSEQ multiplex PCR; TCRdb's copy has only in-frame clones and lacks some. The sample includes about 370,000 clones, 8% to 10% of them seen just once. The sequenced sample was central memory CD4+ T cells from blood. The chain joins TRBV6-6 to TRBJ1-4; no clear D gene. This TCR derives from a man aged 25-45 years with type 1 diabetes. The CDR3 region has the DNA TGTGCCAGCAGTATCGTTAATGAAAAACTGTTTTTT. Its protein is CASSIVNEKLFF.